These 14 T cell receptor beta chains share one sample of origin, sequenced in a study of human T cells and chemical hapten exposure. The time point was: patch test 1, 2 weeks after DPC sensitization. The treatment was: therapeutic diphenylcyclopropenone sensitization with weekly scalp DPC. From the RACE reads, TCRdb called clonotypes with MiXCR, one entry per CDR3 protein. The sample contains fewer than 100,000 distinct CDR3 sequences, 9.5% to 15% of which appear only once. The sample here was whole blood, taken in connection with sensitization to the hapten diphenylcyclopropenone (DPC). The receptors stem from a woman aged 40 to 49 with alopecia areata. Some clones in this sample may be carry-over from other donors' samples.

This rearrangement joins TRBV10-3 to TRBJ1-5, with 7 bases fitting TRBD1. Trimming at V came to 8 bases and at J to 0 bases, leaving 4 bases not matched to a gene. Germline V gene data show CDR1 as ENHRY and CDR2 as SYGVKD. The CDR3 sequence is 14 residues long. The CDR3 sequence is CAIEGQNSNQPQHF. CDR3 DNA sequence: TGTGCCATCGAGGGACAGAATAGCAATCAGCCCCAGCATTTT.

Ten or more counts support this clonotype. The chain links TRBV12-3 or TRBV12-4 to TRBJ2-6; D gene ambiguous. The CDR3 loop spans 15 amino acids. Trimming removed 2 bases at V and 7 bases at J, with 12 bases between. CDR3 region: CASSLSSGIANVLTF. The CDR3 nucleotides are TGTGCCAGCAGTTTAAGTTCTGGGATAGCCAACGTCCTGACTTTC.

This clonotype has just a few counts. The V gene is TRBV7-9, the J gene TRBJ2-1; D possibly corresponds to TRBD2 (6 bases). V was clipped by 4 bases and J by 2 bases, with 12 bases between them. Germline-derived CDR1 and CDR2 are SEHNR and FQNEAQ (reference sequence). There are 15 residues in the CDR3. DNA of the CDR3: TGTGCCAGCAGCTCGCGGGAATTAGCCTACAATGAGCAGTTCTTC. Translation gives CASSSRELAYNEQFF.

This clonotype was counted a few times. V and J are TRBV12-3 or TRBV12-4 and TRBJ1-1, with D maybe TRBD1 (5 bases). The CDR3 covers 15 residues. The V end was cut by 5 bases, the J end by 1 base, with 14 bases between. The CDR3 DNA reads TGTGCCAGCAGTCCTAGGGACTTACAGAACACTGAAGCTTTCTTT. Translation gives CASSPRDLQNTEAFF.

This clonotype has at least ten counts. V and J are TRBV12-3 or TRBV12-4 and TRBJ2-7; 9 nucleotides match TRBD1. Trimming took 6 bases from V and 6 from J; bases not matched to a gene: 6. CDR3 length: 13 amino acids. This chain's CDR3 is CASRGQGLGEQYF. The CDR3 bases are TGTGCCAGCAGGGGACAGGGCCTGGGCGAGCAGTACTTC.

The rearrangement uses TRBV7-2 and TRBJ2-5; weak D call: TRBD2 (5 bases). The V and J ends lost 0 bases and 4 bases respectively, with 9 bases between them. Germline values: CDR1 SGHTA, CDR2 FQGNSA. The CDR3 covers 14 residues. The CDR3 sequence is CASSLALGVETQYF. CDR3 bases: TGTGCCAGCAGCTTAGCGCTCGGGGTAGAGACCCAGTACTTC.

The V gene is TRBV19, the J gene TRBJ1-1; D gene ambiguous. The V and J ends lost 1 base and 9 bases respectively, with 9 bases between them. Germline V gene sequence: CDR1 LNHDA, CDR2 SQIVND (reference sequence). The CDR3 consists of 12 residues. The CDR3 loop is CASSIVREKAFF. In DNA, the CDR3 is TGTGCCAGTAGTATAGTTCGAGAAAAAGCTTTCTTT.

This clonotype was seen more than once but under ten times. This chain links TRBV6-2 or TRBV6-3 with TRBJ1-1; the D is unclear. V lost 3 bases to trimming and J lost 5 bases, with 16 bases between them. The CDR3 spans 15 residues. CDR1 is MNHEY and CDR2 is SVGEGT in the germline V gene. CDR3: CASSYSDPRRTEAFF. CDR3 nucleotides: TGTGCCAGCAGTTATAGCGACCCACGCAGGACTGAAGCTTTCTTT.

The rearrangement joins TRBV4-3 to TRBJ1-6, with TRBD1 as a possible D gene (6 bases). The CDR3 runs to 17 residues. Germline CDR1 LGHNA, CDR2 YSLEER. V shed 0 bases and J shed 7 bases, with 16 bases lying between them. The CDR3 loop reads CASSQEYGRGGNSPLHF. The CDR3 DNA sequence: TGCGCCAGCAGCCAAGAATACGGCAGGGGAGGAAATTCACCCCTCCACTTT.

This clonotype has only a few counts. The rearrangement joins TRBV4-2 to TRBJ2-1; 9 nucleotides align to TRBD2. Germline V CDR1 and CDR2: LGHNA, YNFKEQ. The V gene end was trimmed by 1 base and the J gene end by 4 bases; junction bases not matched to a gene: 5. There are 16 residues in the CDR3. The CDR3 loop is CASSQVLAGNYNEQFF. CDR3 DNA: TGTGCCAGCAGCCAAGTACTAGCGGGCAATTACAATGAGCAGTTCTTC.

The sample holds a few counts of this clonotype. The rearrangement joins TRBV5-1 to TRBJ1-4, with 11 bases fitting TRBD1. Losses at the gene ends were 4 bases for V and 13 bases for J; bases not matched to a gene: 9. The CDR3 runs 14 residues. Germline V CDR1 and CDR2: SGHRS, YFSETQ. DNA of the CDR3: TGCGCCAGCAGCGAAGGGACAGGGGGAATGGTACTGTTTTTT. It is translated as CASSEGTGGMVLFF.

J is TRBJ2-1 and V is TRBV24-1; 11 nucleotides line up with TRBD2. CDR1 is KGHDR, CDR2 SFDVKD, per germline. There are 14 residues in the CDR3. V lost 5 bases and J lost 5; bases outside the gene matches: 1. CDR3 in amino acids: CATSVAGGHNEQFF. CDR3 coding DNA: TGTGCCACCAGTGTAGCGGGAGGGCACAATGAGCAGTTCTTC.

This rearrangement joins TRBV25-1 to TRBJ2-1; D gene ambiguous. Germline CDR1 and CDR2: MGHDK and SYGVNS. V lost 3 bases and J lost 4, with 10 bases in between. The CDR3 has 14 amino acids. The CDR3, as DNA: TGTGCCAGCAGTGATCAGATACCTTACAATGAGCAGTTCTTC. This codes for CASSDQIPYNEQFF.

The rearrangement uses TRBV28 and TRBJ1-5, with D perhaps TRBD1 (5 bases). Germline V gene lookup returns CDR1 MDHEN and CDR2 SYDVKM. Trimming cost V 1 base and J 6 bases, with 10 bases left between them. This CDR3 is 14 amino acids long. The CDR3 coding sequence is TGTGCCAGCAGTTTATCGGGGGGGACTCAGCCCCAGCATTTT. Protein product: CASSLSGGTQPQHF.